The rows below give T cell receptor beta chains drawn from one sample of a study of cytomegalovirus exposure and HLA in healthy donors. Libraries were prepared by immunoSEQ multiplex PCR; TCRdb keeps only in-frame clonotypes and omits some of them. The sample carries 150,000 to 200,000 clones, approximately 84% recorded once. The sample consisted of PBMCs. These receptors all stem from a young man in good health and CMV-seronegative. Both conserved end residues are part of each CDR3. D genes are given only for firm matches. The size of a clone is reported for some rows only, either as once, few or many, or as a class for expanded clones.

-	TRBV7-9	-	TRBJ2-1	TGTGCCAGCAGCTGGGGCGCCCGCTACAATGAGCAGTTCTTC	CASSWGARYNEQFF
-	TRBV5-1	TRBD1	TRBJ2-7	TGCGCCAGCAGTCCGGACAGGGGGGGATCCTACGAGCAGTACTTC	CASSPDRGGSYEQYF
-	TRBV19	TRBD2	TRBJ2-7	TGTGCCAGTAGTTCAAGGACTAGCGGCCCCTACGAGCAGTACTTC	CASSSRTSGPYEQYF
-	TRBV7-2	-	TRBJ2-7	TGTGCCAGCAGCTCCCCGATGGAGGACGAGCAGTACTTC	CASSSPMEDEQYF
-	TRBV30	TRBD1	TRBJ1-2	TGTGCCCACAGGGGCCTCAACTATGGCTACACCTTC	CAHRGLNYGYTF
-	TRBV27	TRBD1	TRBJ1-2	TGTGCCAGGGACAGGGGGCATGGTGGCTACACCTTC	CARDRGHGGYTF
-	TRBV30	-	TRBJ1-1	TGTGCCTGGAGTGTACGGGGTCCCATTAACACTGAAGCTTTCTTT	CAWSVRGPINTEAFF
-	TRBV5-4	TRBD1	TRBJ2-7	TGTGCCAGCAGCCTGGTGGGACAGGAGGGACAGTACTTC	CASSLVGQEGQYF
-	TRBV2	-	TRBJ2-7	TGTGCCAGCAGGCGGACAGCCTACGAGCAGTACTTC	CASRRTAYEQYF
few	TRBV7-2	-	TRBJ2-5	TGTGCCAGCAGCTTAGGGGACGGGTTGGGGGGTCAAGAGACCCAGTACTTC	CASSLGDGLGGQETQYF
-	TRBV4-1	TRBD1	TRBJ2-7	TGCGCCAGCAGCCAAAGGTCGGACAGGGCACCACCCTACGAGCAGTACTTC	CASSQRSDRAPPYEQYF
few	TRBV6-1	TRBD1	TRBJ1-3	TGTGCCAGCATGATAGGGACAGCCTCTGGAAACACCATATATTTT	CASMIGTASGNTIYF
-	TRBV9	TRBD1	TRBJ2-1	TGTGCCAGCAGCCCCCGTCTCGGGACAGCGCTTAGCTCCTACAATGAGCAGTTCTTC	CASSPRLGTALSSYNEQFF
-	TRBV14	-	TRBJ2-7	TGTGCCAGCAGCCAACAGTGGAGGGGCAACTACAAGTACGAGCAGTACTTC	CASSQQWRGNYKYEQYF
-	TRBV7-6	TRBD1	TRBJ1-4	TGTGCCAGCAGCTTCGGACAGGGAGGAGAAAAACTGTTTTTT	CASSFGQGGEKLFF
-	TRBV19	TRBD2	TRBJ2-7	TGTGCCAGTAGCCTCGCTAGCGGCTACGAGCAGTACTTC	CASSLASGYEQYF
-	TRBV18	TRBD1	TRBJ1-5	TGTGCCAGCTCGAAGACCTCCGGGACAGGGGGCTCGGGGCCCCAGCATTTT	CASSKTSGTGGSGPQHF